The 5 T cell receptor beta chains reported below all come from one sample, sequenced in a study of identical twins. TCRdb re-derived calls from the 5' RACE reads in MiXCR, one entry per CDR3 protein. The table lists some 760,000 distinct CDR3 sequences, 15% to 20% of them singletons, with less than 15% in the top ten. This same sample was also part of a study on T cells expressing NK-cell markers.

Sequencing was performed on PBMCs. These TCRs come from a woman aged 18-35 years in good health.

In its sample, this clonotype was seen a few times. V and J are TRBV12-3 or TRBV12-4 and TRBJ2-3; D is unclear. The CDR3 runs to 12 residues. Trimming took 5 bases from V and 8 from J, leaving 11 bases between them. CDR3 sequence (DNA): TGTGCCAGCAGTCAGCCCCGGAGTACGCAGTATTTT. Residues: CASSQPRSTQYF.

This clonotype was observed at least ten times. The chain has TRBV5-5 and TRBJ1-5; a possible D gene is TRBD1 (5 bases). The CDR3 spans 15 residues. Germline V gene sequence: CDR1 SGHKS, CDR2 YYEKEE (reference sequence). V lost 4 bases and J lost 2, with 13 bases in between. CDR3 amino acids: CASSVSRVGNQPQHF. Written as DNA, the CDR3 is TGTGCCAGCAGCGTGTCCAGGGTCGGCAATCAGCCCCAGCATTTT.

V gene TRBV5-1 combines with J gene TRBJ1-4; D is unresolved. The CDR3 length is 14 residues. The germline V and J ends were trimmed by 4 bases and 2 bases, with 9 bases remaining between them. The V gene's germline CDR1 is SGHRS and CDR2 YFSETQ. CDR3 residues: CASSSQATNEKLFF. The CDR3, as DNA: TGCGCCAGCAGCAGTCAGGCCACTAATGAAAAACTGTTTTTT.

In DNA, the CDR3 is TGTGCCAGCAGTCACCCGGGGACCACGAACACCGGGGAGCTGTTTTTT. Protein sequence: CASSHPGTTNTGELFF. The J gene is TRBJ2-2, the V gene TRBV7-9, with D possibly being TRBD1 or TRBD2 (5 bases each). CDR3 length equals 16 residues. The germline V and J ends were trimmed by 6 bases and 0 bases, with 14 bases remaining between them. From germline, CDR1 is SEHNR and CDR2 FQNEAQ (reference sequence).

The J gene is TRBJ2-7, the V gene TRBV5-1; 8 bases are shared with TRBD2. The trim removed 4 bases at V and 0 bases at J, leaving 6 bases unmatched. Germline lookup yields CDR1 SGHRS and CDR2 YFSETQ. CDR3 size: 15 residues. The CDR3 DNA reads TGCGCCAGCAGCCAGAGCGGGGGCCACTCCTACGAGCAGTACTTC. Translated: CASSQSGGHSYEQYF.